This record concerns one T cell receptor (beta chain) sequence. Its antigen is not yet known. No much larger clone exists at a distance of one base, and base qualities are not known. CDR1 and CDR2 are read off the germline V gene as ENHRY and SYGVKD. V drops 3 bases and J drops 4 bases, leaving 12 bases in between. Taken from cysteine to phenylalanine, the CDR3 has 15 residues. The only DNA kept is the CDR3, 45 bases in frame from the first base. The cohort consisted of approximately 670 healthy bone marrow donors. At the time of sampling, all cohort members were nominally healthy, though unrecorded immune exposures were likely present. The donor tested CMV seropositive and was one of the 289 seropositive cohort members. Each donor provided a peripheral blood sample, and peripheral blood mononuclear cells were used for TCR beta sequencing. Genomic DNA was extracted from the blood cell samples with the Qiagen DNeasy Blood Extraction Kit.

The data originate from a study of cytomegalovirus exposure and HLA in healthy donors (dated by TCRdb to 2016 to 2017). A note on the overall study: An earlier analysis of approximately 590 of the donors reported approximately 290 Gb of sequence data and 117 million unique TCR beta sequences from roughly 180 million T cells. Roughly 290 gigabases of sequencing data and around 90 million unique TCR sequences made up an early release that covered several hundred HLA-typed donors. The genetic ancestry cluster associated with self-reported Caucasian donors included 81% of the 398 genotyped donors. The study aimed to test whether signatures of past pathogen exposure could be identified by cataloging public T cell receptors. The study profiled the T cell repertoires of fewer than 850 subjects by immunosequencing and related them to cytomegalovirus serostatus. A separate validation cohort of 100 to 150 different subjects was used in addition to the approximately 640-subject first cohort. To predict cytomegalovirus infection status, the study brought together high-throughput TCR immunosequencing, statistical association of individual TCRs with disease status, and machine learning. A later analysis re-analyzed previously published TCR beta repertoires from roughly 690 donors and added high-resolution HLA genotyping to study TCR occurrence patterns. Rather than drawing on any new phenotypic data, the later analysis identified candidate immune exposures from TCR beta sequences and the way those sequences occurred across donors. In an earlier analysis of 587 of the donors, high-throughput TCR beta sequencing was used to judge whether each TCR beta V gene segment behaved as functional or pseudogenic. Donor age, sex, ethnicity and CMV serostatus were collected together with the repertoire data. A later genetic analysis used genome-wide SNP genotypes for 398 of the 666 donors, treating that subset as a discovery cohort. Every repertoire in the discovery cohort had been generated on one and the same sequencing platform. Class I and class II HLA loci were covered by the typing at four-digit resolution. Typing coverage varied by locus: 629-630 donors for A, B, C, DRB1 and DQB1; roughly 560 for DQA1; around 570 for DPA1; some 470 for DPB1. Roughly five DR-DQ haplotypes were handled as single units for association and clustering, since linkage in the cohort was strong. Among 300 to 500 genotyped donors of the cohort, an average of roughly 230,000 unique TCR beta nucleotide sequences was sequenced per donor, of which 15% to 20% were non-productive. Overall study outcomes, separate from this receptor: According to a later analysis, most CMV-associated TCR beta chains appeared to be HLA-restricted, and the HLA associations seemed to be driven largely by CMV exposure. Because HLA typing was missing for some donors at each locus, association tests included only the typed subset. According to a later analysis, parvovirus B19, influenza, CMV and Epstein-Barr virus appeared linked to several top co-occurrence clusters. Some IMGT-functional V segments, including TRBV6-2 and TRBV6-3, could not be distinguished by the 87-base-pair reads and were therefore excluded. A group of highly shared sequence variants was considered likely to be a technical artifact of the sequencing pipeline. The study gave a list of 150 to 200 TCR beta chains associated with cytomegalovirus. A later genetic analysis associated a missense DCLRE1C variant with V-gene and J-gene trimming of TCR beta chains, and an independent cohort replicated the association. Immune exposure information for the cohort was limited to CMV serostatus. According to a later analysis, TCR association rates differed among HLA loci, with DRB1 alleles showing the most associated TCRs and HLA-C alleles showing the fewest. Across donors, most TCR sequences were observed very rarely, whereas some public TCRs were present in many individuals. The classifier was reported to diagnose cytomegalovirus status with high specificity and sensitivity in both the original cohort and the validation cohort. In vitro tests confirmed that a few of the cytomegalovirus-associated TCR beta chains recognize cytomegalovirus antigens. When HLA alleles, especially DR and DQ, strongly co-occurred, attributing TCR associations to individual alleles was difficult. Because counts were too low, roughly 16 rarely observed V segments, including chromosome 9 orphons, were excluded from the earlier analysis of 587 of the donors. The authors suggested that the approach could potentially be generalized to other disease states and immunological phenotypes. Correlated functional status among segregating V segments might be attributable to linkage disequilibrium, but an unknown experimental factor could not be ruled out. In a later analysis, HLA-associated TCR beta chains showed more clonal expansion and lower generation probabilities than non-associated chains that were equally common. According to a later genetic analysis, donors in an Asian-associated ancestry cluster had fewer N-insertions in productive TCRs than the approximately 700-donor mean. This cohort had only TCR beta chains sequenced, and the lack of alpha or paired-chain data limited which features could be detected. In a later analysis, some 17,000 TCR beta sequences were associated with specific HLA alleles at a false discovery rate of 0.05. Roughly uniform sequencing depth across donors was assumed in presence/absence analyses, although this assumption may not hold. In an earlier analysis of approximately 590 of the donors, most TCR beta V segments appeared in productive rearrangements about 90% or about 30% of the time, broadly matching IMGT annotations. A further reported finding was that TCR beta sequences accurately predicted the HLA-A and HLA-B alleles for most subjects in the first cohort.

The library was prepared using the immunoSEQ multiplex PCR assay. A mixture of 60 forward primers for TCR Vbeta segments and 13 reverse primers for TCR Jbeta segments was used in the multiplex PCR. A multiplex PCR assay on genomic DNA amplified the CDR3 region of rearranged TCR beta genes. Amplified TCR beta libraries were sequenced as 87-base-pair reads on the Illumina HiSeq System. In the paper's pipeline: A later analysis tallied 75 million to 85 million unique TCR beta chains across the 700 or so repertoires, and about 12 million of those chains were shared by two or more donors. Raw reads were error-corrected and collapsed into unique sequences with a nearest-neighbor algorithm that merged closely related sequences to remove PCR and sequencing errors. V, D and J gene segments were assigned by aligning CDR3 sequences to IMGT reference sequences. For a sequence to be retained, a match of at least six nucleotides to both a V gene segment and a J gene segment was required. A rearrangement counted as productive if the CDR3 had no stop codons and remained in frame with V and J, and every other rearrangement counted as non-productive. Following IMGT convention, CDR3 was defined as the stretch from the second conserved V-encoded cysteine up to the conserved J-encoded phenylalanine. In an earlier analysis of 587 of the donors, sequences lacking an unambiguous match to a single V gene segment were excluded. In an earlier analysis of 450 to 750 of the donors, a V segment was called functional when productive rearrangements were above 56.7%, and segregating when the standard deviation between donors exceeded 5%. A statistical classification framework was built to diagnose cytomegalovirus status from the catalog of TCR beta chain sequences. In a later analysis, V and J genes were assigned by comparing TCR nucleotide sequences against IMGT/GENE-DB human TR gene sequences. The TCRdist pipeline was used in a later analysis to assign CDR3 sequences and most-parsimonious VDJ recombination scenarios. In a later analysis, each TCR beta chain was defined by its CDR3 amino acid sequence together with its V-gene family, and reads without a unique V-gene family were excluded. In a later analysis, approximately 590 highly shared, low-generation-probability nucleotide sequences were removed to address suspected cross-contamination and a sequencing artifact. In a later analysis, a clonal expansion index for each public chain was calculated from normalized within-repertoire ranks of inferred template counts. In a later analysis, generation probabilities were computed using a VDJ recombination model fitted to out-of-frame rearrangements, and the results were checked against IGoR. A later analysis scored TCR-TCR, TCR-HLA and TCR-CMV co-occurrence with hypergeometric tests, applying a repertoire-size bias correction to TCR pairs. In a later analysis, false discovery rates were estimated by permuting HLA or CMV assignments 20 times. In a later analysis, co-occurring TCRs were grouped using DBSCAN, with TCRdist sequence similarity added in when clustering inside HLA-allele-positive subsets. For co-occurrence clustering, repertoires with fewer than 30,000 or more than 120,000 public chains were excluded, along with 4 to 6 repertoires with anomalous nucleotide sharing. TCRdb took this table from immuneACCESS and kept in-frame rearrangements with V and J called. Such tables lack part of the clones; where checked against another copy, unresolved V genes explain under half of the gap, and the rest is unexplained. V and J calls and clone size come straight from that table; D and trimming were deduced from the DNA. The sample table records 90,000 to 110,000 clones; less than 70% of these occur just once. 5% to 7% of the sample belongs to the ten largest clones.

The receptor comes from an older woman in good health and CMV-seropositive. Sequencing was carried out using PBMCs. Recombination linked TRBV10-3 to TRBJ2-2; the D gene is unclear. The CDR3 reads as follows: CAISDGWAPTGELFF. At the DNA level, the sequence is TGTGCCATCAGTGACGGATGGGCACCCACCGGGGAGCTGTTTTTT.